This T cell receptor (beta chain) stems from a study of blood T cell repertoires in COVID-19. The wider study: Donors in the United States, Italy and Spain gave samples during acute or convalescent COVID-19.

The CDR3 is 12 amino acids. The assay was immunoSEQ multiplex PCR, and TCRdb's table has in-frame clones only and misses some. This sample has about 160,000 clones; approximately 79% occur once, and the top ten carry approximately 7%. The sequence was obtained from a woman aged 40 to 50 with COVID-19, enrolled during active disease. The sequenced material came from peripheral blood. The J gene is TRBJ1-6, the V gene TRBV21-1. TRBV21-1 is a listed pseudogene. This chain's CDR3 is CASIVDCSPLHF. In nucleotides, the CDR3 is TGTGCCAGCATCGTCGACTGTTCACCCCTCCACTTT.